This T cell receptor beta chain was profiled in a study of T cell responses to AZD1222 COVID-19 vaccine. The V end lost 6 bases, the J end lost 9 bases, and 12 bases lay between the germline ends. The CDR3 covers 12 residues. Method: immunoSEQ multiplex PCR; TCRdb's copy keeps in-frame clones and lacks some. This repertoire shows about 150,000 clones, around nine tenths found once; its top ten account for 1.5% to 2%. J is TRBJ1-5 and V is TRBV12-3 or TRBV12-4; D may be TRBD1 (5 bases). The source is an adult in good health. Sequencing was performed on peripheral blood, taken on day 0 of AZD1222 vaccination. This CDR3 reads CASSGGSRPQHF. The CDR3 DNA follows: TGTGCCAGCAGCGGGGGGTCCCGGCCCCAGCATTTT.